These T cell receptor beta chains were read from a single sample in a study of read filtering for tumor transcriptome and immune sequencing. Using its own MiXCR run on the reads, TCRdb lists one record per CDR3 protein. Here the sample spans 75,000 to 95,000 distinct CDR3 sequences, approximately 21% being singletons. Sequenced material: a population of CD138-negative cells sorted from bone marrow. The receptor source for this set is a donor at least 40 years old with multiple myeloma. Both conserved end residues are part of each CDR3. The D gene is left open where the match is weak. Not every row has a clone size; where given, it reads once, few, many or a size class.

CDR3: CASSPSGGSTFNEQFF
DNA: TGTGCCAGCAGCCCCTCTGGGGGGAGTACCTTTAATGAGCAGTTCTTC
J: TRBJ2-1
D: .
size: few
V: TRBV7-9

CDR3: CASSSPYEQYF
DNA: TGTGCCAGCTCGAGCCCCTACGAGCAGTACTTC
J: TRBJ2-7
D: .
size: many
V: TRBV28

CDR3: CAGSSSSSDEQYF
DNA: TGCGCCGGCAGCTCCTCGTCCAGCGACGAGCAGTACTTC
J: TRBJ2-7
D: .
size: .
V: TRBV5-1

CDR3: CASRAASGFVTEAFF
DNA: TGTGCCAGCAGAGCCGCGTCGGGGTTTGTCACTGAAGCTTTCTTT
J: TRBJ1-1
D: .
size: many
V: TRBV6-5

CDR3: CASSLMGSGTSHAETQYF
DNA: TGTGCCAGCAGCCTGATGGGAAGCGGGACATCCCACGCAGAGACCCAGTACTTC
J: TRBJ2-5
D: .
size: many
V: TRBV5-6

CDR3: CASSLNGVLYGYTF
DNA: TGTGCCAGCAGTTTAAATGGGGTCCTCTATGGCTACACCTTC
J: TRBJ1-2
D: .
size: many
V: TRBV28

CDR3: CASSSIRTDTQYF
DNA: TGTGCCAGCAGCTCGATACGCACAGATACGCAGTATTTT
J: TRBJ2-3
D: .
size: many
V: TRBV7-3

CDR3: CAWTVHNTQYF
DNA: TGTGCCTGGACTGTCCACAATACGCAGTATTTT
J: TRBJ2-3
D: .
size: many
V: TRBV30

CDR3: CASSLEGEEKLFF
DNA: TGCGCCAGCAGCTTGGAAGGAGAGGAAAAACTGTTTTTT
J: TRBJ1-4
D: .
size: many
V: TRBV5-1

CDR3: CASSFPRTYEQYF
DNA: TGTGCCAGCAGTTTCCCCAGGACCTACGAGCAGTACTTC
J: TRBJ2-7
D: .
size: many
V: TRBV28

CDR3: CASSHIPGLADIMGNEQFF
DNA: TGTGCCAGCAGCCACATTCCGGGACTAGCGGATATAATGGGGAATGAGCAGTTCTTC
J: TRBJ2-1
D: TRBD2
size: many
V: TRBV4-2

CDR3: CSAGVIGIDTQYF
DNA: TGCAGTGCTGGAGTCATCGGGATAGATACGCAGTATTTT
J: TRBJ2-3
D: .
size: few
V: TRBV20-1

CDR3: CASTSTGFSPLHF
DNA: TGTGCCAGCACTTCGACAGGGTTTTCACCCCTCCACTTT
J: TRBJ1-6
D: TRBD1
size: many
V: TRBV12-3/TRBV12-4

CDR3: CASSLTTDTQYF
DNA: TGCGCCAGCAGCCTTACCACAGATACGCAGTATTTT
J: TRBJ2-3
D: .
size: many
V: TRBV5-1

CDR3: CASSSGQPQETQYF
DNA: TGTGCCAGCAGTTCGGGTCAGCCTCAAGAGACCCAGTACTTC
J: TRBJ2-5
D: .
size: many
V: TRBV28